A selection of T cell receptor beta chains follows, all from one sample in a study of blood T cell repertoires in COVID-19. Produced via immunoSEQ multiplex PCR; TCRdb's table is partial and in-frame only. The table has 140,000 or so clones, around four fifths seen once. Source material: peripheral blood. The receptors shown here come from a woman aged 80 or over with acute or convalescent COVID-19. Both conserved end residues are part of each CDR3. Each record gives: V gene, J gene, clone size, D gene, CDR3 DNA, CDR3 protein. D genes are given only for firm matches. The listing skips clone size in some rows; elsewhere it reads once, few, many or a size class.

>TRBV10-3|TRBJ2-7|NA|TRBD2
TGTGCCATCAGTGAGTCGGGAGCGGGGGGAAGGAACGAGCAGTACTTC
CAISESGAGGRNEQYF
>TRBV11-2|TRBJ2-1|NA|NA
TGTGCCAGCAGCTTAAGCAGGGGCTCTTACTCCTACAATGAGCAGTTCTTC
CASSLSRGSYSYNEQFF
>TRBV6-1|TRBJ1-5|NA|NA
TGTGCCAGCAGTGATTTGGCAGGAATCACAAATCAGCCCCAGCATTTT
CASSDLAGITNQPQHF
>TRBV5-6|TRBJ2-2|NA|NA
TGTGCCAGCAGCTTGCAGGGCACCGGGGAGCTGTTTTTT
CASSLQGTGELFF
>TRBV10-3|TRBJ2-5|NA|NA
TGTGCCATCAGCCGCTCAGGCGGGCCGGCGGAGACCCAGTACTTC
CAISRSGGPAETQYF
>TRBV28|TRBJ2-5|NA|NA
TGTGCCAGCAGTTTACGTCAAGAGACCCAGTACTTC
CASSLRQETQYF
>TRBV4-2|TRBJ1-5|NA|NA
TGTGCCAGCAGCCAGGCCACGCTTTATAGCAATCAGCCCCAGCATTTT
CASSQATLYSNQPQHF
>TRBV5-1|TRBJ2-2|NA|TRBD1
TGCGCCAGCAGCCTAGACAGGGTCGGCACCGGGGAGCTGTTTTTT
CASSLDRVGTGELFF
>TRBV5-1|TRBJ2-7|NA|TRBD2
TGCGCCAGCAGCACTAGCGGGACAATCTACGAGCAGTACTTC
CASSTSGTIYEQYF
>TRBV10-1|TRBJ2-5|few|NA
TGCGCCAGCAGTAAGGGGCAGCCAGGAGAGACCCAGTACTTC
CASSKGQPGETQYF
>TRBV5-1|TRBJ1-2|NA|TRBD1
TGCGCCAGCAGCACGGGACAGGGACTTATTAACTATGGCTACACCTTC
CASSTGQGLINYGYTF
>TRBV5-4|TRBJ2-7|NA|TRBD2
TGTGCCAGCAGCTTGATCTCGGGAGGGCCGGGCGAGCAGTACTTC
CASSLISGGPGEQYF
>TRBV7-8|TRBJ2-5|NA|TRBD2
TGTGCCAGCAGCTTAGGTCTAGCGGGGGGCTTGGACCAGTACTTC
CASSLGLAGGLDQYF
>TRBV19|TRBJ1-1|once|NA
TGTGCCAGTAGTATTTTCAGAGAAGCTTTCTTT
CASSIFREAFF
>TRBV19|TRBJ1-6|once|TRBD1
TGTGCCAGCCGGGACAGGGAGAATTCACCCCTCCACTTT
CASRDRENSPLHF
>TRBV5-4|TRBJ2-5|NA|NA
TGTGCCAGCAAGAACAGGTCTCAAGAGACCCAGTACTTC
CASKNRSQETQYF
>TRBV7-8|TRBJ1-2|NA|NA
TGTGCCAGCAGCTTTACCCCAACCAGACAGTATGGCTACACCTTC
CASSFTPTRQYGYTF
>TRBV7-9|TRBJ2-2|NA|NA
TGTGCCAGCAGCTTAGGGGCAGCGAACACCGGGGAGCTGTTTTTT
CASSLGAANTGELFF
>TRBV27|TRBJ1-1|NA|NA
TGTGCCAGCAGCTTCCTTCCTCCTGTTGGGGGGGCTGGAACTGAAGCTTTCTTT
CASSFLPPVGGAGTEAFF
>TRBV11-2|TRBJ2-7|NA|TRBD2
TGTGCCAGCAGGGCGTTGCGGGAGGGCCGTTACGAGCAGTACTTC
CASRALREGRYEQYF
>TRBV2|TRBJ2-3|NA|NA
TGTGCCGGAGGACTATTCACAGATACGCAGTATTTT
CAGGLFTDTQYF
>TRBV27|TRBJ1-5|NA|NA
TGTGCCAGCAGTTTAAAGCCAAGCAATCAGCCCCAGCATTTT
CASSLKPSNQPQHF
>TRBV5-1|TRBJ2-7|once|NA
TGCGCCAGCAGCCCTGGCGGCAGTTCCTACGAGCAGTACTTC
CASSPGGSSYEQYF
>TRBV19|TRBJ1-5|NA|NA
TGTGCCAGTAGATCGGGAAATAGCAATCAGCCCCAGCATTTT
CASRSGNSNQPQHF
>TRBV29-1|TRBJ1-2|NA|NA
TGCAGCGGCGGACAGAACTATGGCTACACCTTC
CSGGQNYGYTF
>TRBV24-1|TRBJ2-7|NA|NA
TGTGCCACCAGTGATTCCACCGAAACAGGGTACGAGCAGTACTTC
CATSDSTETGYEQYF
>TRBV2|TRBJ2-7|NA|TRBD2
TGTGCCAGCAGCAGTGGACTAGCGGCGTACGAGCAGTACTTC
CASSSGLAAYEQYF
>TRBV5-4|TRBJ1-1|NA|NA
TGTGCCAGCGGATGGGTTGGGAGCACTGAAGCTTTCTTT
CASGWVGSTEAFF
>TRBV5-1|TRBJ1-3|NA|TRBD1
TGCGCCAGCAGCTCGGTAGGACAGGGATTAGGAAACACCATATATTTT
CASSSVGQGLGNTIYF
>TRBV24-1|TRBJ1-4|NA|TRBD1
TGTGCCACCAGTGACCCGGGACAGCAAAAACAAAGGGTCGGTGAAAAACTGTTTTTT
CATSDPGQQKQRVGEKLFF
>TRBV5-1|TRBJ2-1|NA|NA
TGCGCCAGCAGCACCGCGATCCCCCGCTACTACAATGAGCAGTTCTTC
CASSTAIPRYYNEQFF
>TRBV11-2|TRBJ2-1|NA|TRBD2
TGTGCCAGCAGCGATAGCGCGGGAGGGCCCCGCGAGCAGTTCTTC
CASSDSAGGPREQFF
>TRBV6-4|TRBJ2-2|once|TRBD1
TGTGCCAGCAGTGTACAGGGGAATACCGGGGAGCTGTTTTTT
CASSVQGNTGELFF
>TRBV5-1|TRBJ2-1|NA|NA
TGCGCCAGCAGCTTGGGGGCCAACCCCTACAATGAGCAGTTCTTC
CASSLGANPYNEQFF
>TRBV19|TRBJ1-5|NA|TRBD1
TGTGCCAGTAGTATGTGGGGAGGACAGGGCAATCAGCCCCAGCATTTT
CASSMWGGQGNQPQHF
>TRBV5-4|TRBJ1-2|NA|NA
TGTGCCAGCAGCATGGCTGGAGGAGGAATCTATGGCTACACCTTC
CASSMAGGGIYGYTF
>TRBV20-1|TRBJ1-4|NA|NA
TGCAGTGCCCTTACGGGGGAAAAACTGTTTTTT
CSALTGEKLFF
>TRBV7-7|TRBJ2-2|once|NA
TGTGCCAGCAGCCCCGTAACAGCAACCGGGGAGCTGTTTTTT
CASSPVTATGELFF
>TRBV6-1|TRBJ1-2|once|NA
TGTGCCAGCAGTGAACAGGGGAAGTATGGCTACACCTTC
CASSEQGKYGYTF
>TRBV9|TRBJ2-1|few|TRBD2
TGTGCCAGCAGCCGGCTAGCGGGGAGCTCCTACAATGAGCAGTTCTTC
CASSRLAGSSYNEQFF
>TRBV7-6|TRBJ2-3|once|NA
TGTGCCAGCAGCTCCCGGGACTTCGATACGCAGTATTTT
CASSSRDFDTQYF